This TCR beta chain originates from a study of cytotoxic CD8 clonotypes in ibrutinib-treated CLL. On the study more broadly: Overall, roughly 25 responses were partial and 2 complete; following median around 68 months, 14 patients stayed remitted and about twelve progressed. Overall study findings and caveats: Clonality rose at ibrutinib response, held steady in sustained remission, and fell toward baseline at progression.

The CDR3 totals 15 residues. With V trimmed by 4 bases and J by 8 bases, 10 bases remained unmatched. CDR1 is MDHEN, CDR2 SYDVKM, per germline. The source of roughly 2 micrograms of genomic DNA for TCR beta libraries was cryopreserved PBMCs. Deep sequencing aimed at 1 in 200,000 to 1 in 1 million T cells' resolution. Repertoires were generated with immunoSEQ multiplex PCR, while TCRdb's copy carries only in-frame clones and drops some. The sample includes approximately 280,000 clones, 70% to 80% of them seen just once. In regard to this clone: The antigen is not known.

The sequence was collected from a human donor with chronic lymphocytic leukemia. The sample here was PBMCs, taken at disease progression, from a patient treated with ibrutinib. J is TRBJ1-4 and V is TRBV28; 7 nucleotides line up with TRBD1. CDR3 in DNA: TGTGCCAGCAGTTCCGGGACAGATCCCGGCGAAAAACTGTTTTTT. The encoded protein is CASSSGTDPGEKLFF.